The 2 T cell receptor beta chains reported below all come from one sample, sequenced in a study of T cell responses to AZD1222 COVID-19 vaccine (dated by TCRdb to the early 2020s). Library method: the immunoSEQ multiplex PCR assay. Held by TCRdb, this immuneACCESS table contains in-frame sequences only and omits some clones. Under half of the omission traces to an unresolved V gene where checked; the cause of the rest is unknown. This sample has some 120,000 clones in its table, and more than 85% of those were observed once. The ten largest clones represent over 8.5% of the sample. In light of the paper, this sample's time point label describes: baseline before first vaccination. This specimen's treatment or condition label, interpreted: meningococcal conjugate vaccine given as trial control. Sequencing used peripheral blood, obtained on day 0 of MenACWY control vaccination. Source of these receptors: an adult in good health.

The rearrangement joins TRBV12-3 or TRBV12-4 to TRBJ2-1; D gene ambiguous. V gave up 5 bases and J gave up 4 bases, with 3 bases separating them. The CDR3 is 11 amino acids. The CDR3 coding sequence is TGTGCCAGCAGTACGTACAATGAGCAGTTCTTC. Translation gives CASSTYNEQFF.

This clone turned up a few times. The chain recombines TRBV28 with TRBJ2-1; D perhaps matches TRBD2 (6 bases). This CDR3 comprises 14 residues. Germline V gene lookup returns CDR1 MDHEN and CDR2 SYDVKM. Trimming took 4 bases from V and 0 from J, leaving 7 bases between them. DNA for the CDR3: TGTGCCAGCAGTTGGAGGGGCTCCTACAATGAGCAGTTCTTC. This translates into CASSWRGSYNEQFF.